This TCR beta chain was captured in a study of T cell responses to AZD1222 COVID-19 vaccine. Germline V lookup: CDR1 MNHEY, CDR2 SVGAGI. The CDR3 contains 13 residues. Deletions cut 10 bases from V and 2 bases from J, with 11 bases between. As regards this clone: The antigen remains unidentified.

Study-wide points: Donor demographics were predominantly white British with a female majority; clonal diversity may be underestimated. Close to half of all spike-specific TCRs reportedly target regions of the variants that are unmutated. Among AZD1222 vaccinees, only six or seven were seropositive at baseline. Spike-spanning, vaccine-associated CD4 TCRs were dominant at 160-218 and 743-854.

The method was immunoSEQ multiplex PCR; TCRdb's version includes in-frame clones alone and lacks a portion of them. The repertoire holds fewer than 90,000 clones, with just over 85% as singletons. The rearrangement links TRBV6-5 to TRBJ1-4, with a possible D match to TRBD1 (6 bases). This receptor was obtained from an adult who received the AZD1222 COVID-19 vaccine. The starting material was peripheral blood, obtained 28 days after the second AZD1222 dose. The CDR3 region has the DNA TGTGCCACCCCAGGGGACACTAATGAAAAACTGTTTTTT. Translated: CATPGDTNEKLFF.